This T cell receptor beta chain was sequenced for a study of blood T cell repertoires in COVID-19. Study background: From the United States, Italy and Spain came samples of acute and convalescent COVID-19. In each case, the material was cDNA or gDNA derived from T cells, B-cell-depleted T cells, or PBMCs.

CDR1 and CDR2 from the germline V gene are LNHDA and SQIVND (reference sequence). The ends were cut back, 3 bases at V and 0 bases at J, with 8 bases in the middle. The CDR3 runs to 14 residues. In the authors' workflow: Amplification of reference gene primers was used by the study to estimate nucleated cell counts. Data came from immunoSEQ multiplex PCR; TCRdb stores just in-frame clones and leaves some out. V and J calls and clone size are those listed in that table; D and trimming were worked out from the DNA. In the table there are 42,000 or so clones, roughly 77% of which are singletons. The TCR was taken from a man older than 75 with acute or convalescent COVID-19. The sample consisted of peripheral blood. This sequence joins TRBV19 and TRBJ1-1, with no clear D. The CDR3 sequence is CASSMARMNTEAFF. In nucleotides, the CDR3 is TGTGCCAGTAGTATGGCCAGAATGAACACTGAAGCTTTCTTT.